This T cell receptor (beta chain) comes out of a study of graft-versus-host responses after intestinal transplantation. Notes on this clone: The antigen is not known.

Findings and limits, study-wide: Researchers found GvH clones in recipient marrow, and some showed up first in ileum or blood.

Germline V gives CDR1 MNHNY, CDR2 SVGAGI (reference sequence). The V gene end was trimmed by 6 bases and the J gene end by 5 bases; junction bases not matched to a gene: 6. The CDR3 is 14 residues long. Data came from immunoSEQ multiplex PCR; TCRdb stores just in-frame clones and leaves some out. The sample records about 50,000 clones, 80% to 95% being singletons. The chain couples TRBV6-6 to TRBJ2-5; TRBD2 matches 10 bases. This specimen was unstimulated CD4+ T cells sorted from spleen or lymph node cells, taken before transplant. The TCR originated in a human donor who was the organ donor for an intestinal transplant. CDR3 sequence (DNA): TGTGCCAGCAGCCCTAGCGGGAGTGGCGAGACCCAGTACTTC. Protein product: CASSPSGSGETQYF.